This paragraph reports one T cell receptor beta chain. The antigen remains unidentified. Individual cDNA molecules carried attached unique molecular identifiers. TCRdb ran MiXCR on the 5' RACE reads and lists one entry per CDR3 protein. The sample lists around 63,000 distinct CDR3 sequences, 10% to 15% seen once, with roughly 4.7% in the top ten. These data come from a study of early T cells in non-severe SARS-CoV-2 infection. Study observations and caveats: Clonotype matching in VDJdb favored anti-spike CD8 responses and did not capture private and CD4 specificities.

The specimen was whole blood. This receptor was obtained from an adult who was a healthcare worker with PCR-confirmed SARS-CoV-2 infection or an uninfected control (not recorded which).

The CDR3, as DNA: TGTGCCAGCAGCTTGGACGGGAACAATGAGCAGTTCTTC. It specifies CASSLDGNNEQFF. The chain carries TRBV5-4 and TRBJ2-1; tentatively, D is TRBD2 (5 bases). The CDR3 sequence is 13 residues long. Trimming cost V 0 bases and J 5 bases, with 6 bases left between them. Germline CDR1 SGHNT, CDR2 YYREEE (reference sequence).